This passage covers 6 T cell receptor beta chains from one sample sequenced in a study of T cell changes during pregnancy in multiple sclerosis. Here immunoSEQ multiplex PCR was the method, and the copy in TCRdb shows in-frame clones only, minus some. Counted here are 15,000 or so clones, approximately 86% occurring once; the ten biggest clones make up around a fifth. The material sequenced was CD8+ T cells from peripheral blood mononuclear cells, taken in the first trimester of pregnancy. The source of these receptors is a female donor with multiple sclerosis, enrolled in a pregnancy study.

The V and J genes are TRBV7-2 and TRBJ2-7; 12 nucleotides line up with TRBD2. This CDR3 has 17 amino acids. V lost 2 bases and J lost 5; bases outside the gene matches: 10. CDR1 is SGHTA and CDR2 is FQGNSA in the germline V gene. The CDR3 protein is CASSLSELAGGLHEQYF. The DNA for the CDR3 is TGTGCCAGCAGCTTAAGTGAGCTAGCGGGGGGGCTCCACGAGCAGTACTTC.

CDR3 DNA sequence: TGTGCCAGCAGCCCAACACTAGCGGGGGGTAGAGATACGCAGTATTTT. Its translation is CASSPTLAGGRDTQYF. The rearrangement uses TRBV9 and TRBJ2-3; the match to TRBD2 covers 12 bases. The CDR3 has 16 residues. Germline V lookup: CDR1 SGDLS, CDR2 YYNGEE. Germline trimming cut 4 bases from V and 5 bases from J; bases unmatched to any gene: 8.

This CDR3 is CASSLALGRETQYF. CDR3 nucleotides: TGCGCCAGCAGCTTGGCCCTGGGCAGAGAGACCCAGTACTTC. This chain links TRBV5-1 with TRBJ2-5; the D is unclear. Per the germline V gene, CDR1 is SGHRS and CDR2 is YFSETQ. Deletions cut 0 bases from V and 4 bases from J, with 10 bases between. The CDR3 sequence is 14 residues long. Full variable domain (missing parts from reference TRBV5-1 and TRBJ2-5): KAGVTQTPRYLIKTRGQQVTLSCSPISGHRSVSWYQQTPGQGLQFLFEYFSETQRNKGNFPGRFSGRQFSNSRSEMNVSTLELGDSALYLCASSLALGRETQYFGPGTRLLVL.

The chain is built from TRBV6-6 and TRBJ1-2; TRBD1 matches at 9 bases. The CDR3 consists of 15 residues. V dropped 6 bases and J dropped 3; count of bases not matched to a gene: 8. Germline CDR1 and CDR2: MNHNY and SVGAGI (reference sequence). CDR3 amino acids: CASSIQGASYYGYTF. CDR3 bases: TGTGCCAGCAGCATACAGGGGGCCTCATACTATGGCTACACCTTC.

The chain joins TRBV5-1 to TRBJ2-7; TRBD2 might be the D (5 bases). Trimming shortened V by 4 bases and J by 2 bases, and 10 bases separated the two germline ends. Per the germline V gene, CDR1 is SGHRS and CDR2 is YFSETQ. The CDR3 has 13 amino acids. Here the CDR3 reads CASSHGLAYEQYF. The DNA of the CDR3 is TGCGCCAGCAGCCACGGACTCGCCTACGAGCAGTACTTC. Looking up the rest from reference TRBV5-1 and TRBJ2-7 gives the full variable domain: KAGVTQTPRYLIKTRGQQVTLSCSPISGHRSVSWYQQTPGQGLQFLFEYFSETQRNKGNFPGRFSGRQFSNSRSEMNVSTLELGDSALYLCASSHGLAYEQYFGPGTRLTVT.

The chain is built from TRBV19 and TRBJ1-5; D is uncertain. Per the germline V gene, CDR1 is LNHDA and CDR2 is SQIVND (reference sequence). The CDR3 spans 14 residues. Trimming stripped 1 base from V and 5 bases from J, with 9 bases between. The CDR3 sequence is CASSIGPQDQPQHF. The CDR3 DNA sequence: TGTGCCAGTAGTATAGGCCCCCAGGATCAGCCCCAGCATTTT.